This TCR beta chain was captured in a study of persistence of HIV-infected CD4 T cells. Across the study: Median time on suppressive ART was seven to nine years.

CDR1 is SEHNR, CDR2 FQNEAQ, per germline (reference sequence). Trimming took 4 bases from V and 10 from J, leaving 16 bases between them. The CDR3 spans 13 residues. An overlapping HIV-1 Gag peptide pool stimulated these cells at 0.95 to 1 ug/peptide/mL. Sorted nonresponding memory CD4+ T cells were CD40L-negative, CD69-negative, CD45RO-high. The sample holds one count of this clone. Its target is unknown. Study-wide results and caveats: CMV- and Gag-responding cells had lower TCRbeta richness than CD3/CD28-responding cells.

The libraries were made with immunoSEQ version 4 in survey mode. Genomic DNA was diluted to 9 to 10 ng/uL, up to 1 ug per sample. The method was immunoSEQ multiplex PCR; TCRdb's version includes in-frame clones alone and lacks a portion of them. The repertoire holds about 64,000 clones, with about 81% as singletons. The chain has TRBV7-9 and TRBJ1-2, with D possibly matching TRBD1 (5 bases). The sequence was collected from an adult man with HIV who was CMV-seropositive. Sequenced here: CD4+ T cells sorted from PBMCs after approximately 19-hour stimulation, sampled from a patient who received antiretroviral therapy. Here the CDR3 DNA reads TGTGCCAGCAGCTCTTCAGGGAGTTCCGACTACACCTTC. This gives the protein CASSSSGSSDYTF. Based on the CDR3 plus reference TRBV7-9 and TRBJ1-2, the full variable domain is DTGVSQNPRHKITKRGQNVTFRCDPISEHNRLYWYRQTLGQGPEFLTYFQNEAQLEKSRLLSDRFSAERPKGSFSTLEIQRTEQGDSAMYLCASSSSGSSDYTFGSGTRLTVV.